Each of the 23 T cell receptor beta chains below was sequenced from the same sample in a study of blood T cell repertoires in COVID-19 (dated by TCRdb to 2019 to 2021). Receptors were amplified or captured by the immunoSEQ multiplex PCR assay. Entries here come from immuneACCESS through TCRdb and include only in-frame sequences with V and J called. Some clones fail to appear in such tables; in the studies checked, an unresolved V gene covers under half of the shortfall, and the cause of the remainder is unknown. Here the sample has about 270,000 clones; about 76% occur a single time. Less than 3% of the sample comes from the top ten. Material: peripheral blood. The receptors originated from a woman aged 55-69 years with active or convalescent COVID-19.

A few counts support this clone. The chain is built from TRBV18 and TRBJ2-7, with TRBD1 as a possible D gene (5 bases). V was clipped by 1 base and J by 3 bases, with 13 bases between them. The CDR3 spans 15 residues. Germline V gives CDR1 KGHSH, CDR2 LQKENI. The CDR3 DNA reads TGTGCCAGCTCACCACGAACTCAGGGTGGCTACGAGCAGTACTTC. As protein: CASSPRTQGGYEQYF.

CDR3: CASSQEGDTEAFF. The CDR3 region has the DNA TGTGCCAGCAGCCAAGAGGGAGACACTGAAGCTTTCTTT. The V call is TRBV3-1 (or the pseudogene TRBV3-2), the J call TRBJ1-1, with unresolved D. Trimming took 0 bases from V and 3 from J, leaving 5 bases between them. The germline V gene has CDR1 LGHDT and CDR2 YNNKEL (reference sequence). The CDR3 covers 13 residues.

This rearrangement joins TRBV15 to TRBJ1-2; weak D call: TRBD1 (6 bases). The V end lost 5 bases, the J end lost 6 bases, and 10 bases lay between the germline ends. CDR3 length equals 12 residues. Germline CDR1 LNHNV, CDR2 YYDKDF (reference sequence). CDR3 nucleotides: TGTGCCACCAGCGCACAGGGAGATGGCTACACCTTC. Protein: CATSAQGDGYTF.

The J gene is TRBJ2-7, the V gene TRBV2; 10 bases match TRBD1. This CDR3 is 15 amino acids long. V was pared by 6 bases and J by 1 base, with 6 bases of the junction left unmatched. Germline loops: CDR1 SNHLY, CDR2 FYNNEI. The CDR3 sequence: CASRGTGVPSYEQYF. For the CDR3, the DNA is TGTGCCAGCAGGGGGACAGGGGTCCCTTCCTACGAGCAGTACTTC.

V is TRBV10-3 and J is TRBJ2-2, with D possibly matching TRBD1 (7 bases). Trimming removed 2 bases at V and 4 bases at J, with 11 bases between. The germline V gene encodes CDR1 ENHRY and CDR2 SYGVKD. The CDR3 totals 15 residues. Here the CDR3 DNA reads TGTGCCATCAGTGAGGACAGGGAGGCCACCGGGGAGCTGTTTTTT. Its protein is CAISEDREATGELFF.

The genes are TRBV19 and TRBJ1-5, with 10 bases matching TRBD1. The V gene end was trimmed by 4 bases and the J gene end by 0 bases; junction bases not matched to a gene: 9. Germline lookup yields CDR1 LNHDA and CDR2 SQIVND (reference sequence). The CDR3 is 18 residues long. CDR3 amino acids: CASSTRGQGSFSNQPQHF. The CDR3 DNA is TGTGCCAGTAGTACCAGGGGACAGGGGTCGTTTAGCAATCAGCCCCAGCATTTT. The variable domain in full, completed from reference TRBV19 and TRBJ1-5, reads DGGITQSPKYLFRKEGQNVTLSCEQNLNHDAMYWYRQDPGQGLRLIYYSQIVNDFQKGDIAEGYSVSREKKESFPLTVTSAQKNPTAFYLCASSTRGQGSFSNQPQHFGDGTRLSIL.

DNA for the CDR3: TGTGCCAGCAGCTTGATCGGGGGTTACAATGAGCAGTTCTTC. Translation: CASSLIGGYNEQFF. The chain employs TRBV7-3 and TRBJ2-1; D possibly corresponds to TRBD2 (6 bases). There are 14 residues in the CDR3. Per germline, CDR1 SGHTA and CDR2 FQGTGA. V was clipped by 3 bases and J by 4 bases, with 10 bases between them.

This clone was counted a single time. CDR3 nucleotide sequence: TGTGCCAGCAGCCCTCGTCTCCAGGGGAGCTCTGGAAACACCATATATTTT. The encoded protein is CASSPRLQGSSGNTIYF. The rearrangement joins TRBV9 to TRBJ1-3, with D perhaps matching TRBD1 (6 bases). Germline CDR1 SGDLS, CDR2 YYNGEE. Trimming removed 4 bases at V and 0 bases at J, with 17 bases between. There are 17 residues in the CDR3. Full variable domain (missing parts from reference TRBV9 and TRBJ1-3): DSGVTQTPKHLITATGQRVTLRCSPRSGDLSVYWYQQSLDQGLQFLIQYYNGEERAKGNILERFSAQQFPDLHSELNLSSLELGDSALYFCASSPRLQGSSGNTIYFGEGSWLTVV.

The gene calls are TRBV25-1 and TRBJ1-2; 7 positions match TRBD1. There are 13 residues in the CDR3. The V gene's germline CDR1 is MGHDK and CDR2 SYGVNS. V lost 9 bases to trimming and J lost 4 bases; unmatched junction nucleotides: 8. The CDR3 loop reads CASEGGGGYGYTF. CDR3 coding DNA: TGTGCCAGTGAAGGGGGCGGTGGCTATGGCTACACCTTC.

This clone was observed many times. The gene calls are TRBV3-1 (or the pseudogene TRBV3-2) and TRBJ1-1; a possible D gene is TRBD1 (6 bases). Germline V lookup: CDR1 LGHDT, CDR2 YNNKEL (reference sequence). This CDR3 has 18 residues. Trimming removed 0 bases from V and 1 base from J, with 18 bases in between. The CDR3 DNA reads as TGTGCCAGCAGCCAAGAAGGGTGGACAGAACCCCAGAACACTGAAGCTTTCTTT. This encodes CASSQEGWTEPQNTEAFF.

The table lists this clone with a few counts. The J gene is TRBJ1-1, the V gene TRBV11-1; the D gene is possibly TRBD1 (6 bases). The length of the CDR3 is 13 residues. Trimming left V 6 bases short and J 1 base short, with 9 bases between. Germline V lookup: CDR1 SGHAT, CDR2 FQDESV (reference sequence). The CDR3 DNA follows: TGTGCCAGCAGTTCACAGGGGAACACTGAAGCTTTCTTT. Its protein is CASSSQGNTEAFF.

The chain combines TRBV6-1 with TRBJ2-5; 8 positions match TRBD2. Per the germline V gene, CDR1 is MNHNS and CDR2 is SASEGT. V dropped 4 bases and J dropped 3; count of bases not matched to a gene: 7. The CDR3 is 15 residues long. The CDR3 bases are TGTGCCAGCAGTGCAGCGGGGGCCCCAGAAGAGACCCAGTACTTC. Encoded protein: CASSAAGAPEETQYF.

This rearrangement joins TRBV7-2 to TRBJ2-1; 12 bases line up with TRBD2. The V and J ends lost 0 bases and 4 bases, in that order; junction bases with no gene match: 4. Germline assignment: CDR1 SGHTA and CDR2 FQGNSA. The CDR3 has 17 amino acids. This CDR3 reads CASSLAASGGVYNEQFF. The CDR3 DNA is TGTGCCAGCAGCTTAGCGGCTAGCGGGGGGGTGTACAATGAGCAGTTCTTC.

CDR3 coding DNA: TGCGCCAGCAGCCCTACCACAGGCGCCTATGGCTACACCTTC. It translates to CASSPTTGAYGYTF. The V call is TRBV5-1, the J call TRBJ1-2, with D possibly being TRBD1 (5 bases). CDR1 is SGHRS and CDR2 is YFSETQ in the germline V gene. Trimming shortened V by 4 bases and J by 4 bases, and 14 bases separated the two germline ends. This CDR3 spans 14 amino acids.

V and J are TRBV7-9 and TRBJ2-3, with a tentative D call TRBD1 (6 bases). The V end lost 6 bases, the J end lost 1 base, and 11 bases lay between the germline ends. The CDR3 totals 14 residues. Germline V lookup: CDR1 SEHNR, CDR2 FQNEAQ (reference sequence). CDR3 nucleotides: TGTGCCAGCAGTCGGGCAGGGGGCACAGATACGCAGTATTTT. This encodes CASSRAGGTDTQYF.

Comments on this clone: Other DNA sequences of this sample code for an identical CDR3. The genes are TRBV27 and TRBJ2-2; no clear D gene. The germline CDR1 and CDR2 sequences are MNHEY and SMNVEV (reference sequence). V was pared by 5 bases and J by 2 bases, with 3 bases between. The CDR3 consists of 12 residues. The chain's CDR3 is CASSPNTGELFF. Written as DNA, the CDR3 is TGTGCCAGCAGTCCAAACACCGGGGAGCTGTTTTTT.

CDR3 nucleotides: TGTGCCAGTAGTACCCAGGGTGGCTGGGTCAATGAGCAGTTCTTC. As protein: CASSTQGGWVNEQFF. The V and J genes are TRBV19 and TRBJ2-1; weak D call: TRBD1 (5 bases). The CDR3 covers 15 residues. V was trimmed by 4 bases and J by 6 bases, leaving 16 bases between them. Germline CDR1 LNHDA, CDR2 SQIVND (reference sequence).

The J gene is TRBJ1-1, the V gene TRBV3-1 (or the pseudogene TRBV3-2), with unresolved D. The CDR3 sequence is 14 residues long. Trimming took off 0 bases at V and 5 bases at J, with 10 bases between the two ends. Germline V gene lookup returns CDR1 LGHDT and CDR2 YNNKEL (reference sequence). The CDR3 nucleotides read TGTGCCAGCAGCCAAGAGTACGGGGTGACTGAAGCTTTCTTT. The encoded protein is CASSQEYGVTEAFF.

The chain couples TRBV7-9 to TRBJ2-3; tentatively, D is TRBD1 (7 bases). This CDR3 has 14 residues. The V and J ends lost 5 bases and 4 bases respectively, with 13 bases between them. The V gene's germline CDR1 is SEHNR and CDR2 FQNEAQ (reference sequence). The CDR3, as DNA: TGTGCCAGCAGCCAGGGGGGCGGCGCAGATACGCAGTATTTT. As protein: CASSQGGGADTQYF.

On this clone itself: Other nucleotide sequences in the sample specify the same CDR3. The chain recombines TRBV11-2 with TRBJ1-2, with D perhaps TRBD1 (5 bases). CDR3 length: 12 amino acids. Trimming shortened V by 0 bases and J by 6 bases, and 5 bases separated the two germline ends. Germline CDR1 is SGHAT and CDR2 is FQNNGV. CDR3 region: CASSLEGDGYTF. CDR3 nucleotides: TGTGCCAGCAGCTTAGAAGGGGATGGCTACACCTTC.

This chain joins TRBV5-5 and TRBJ1-1; no definite D call. V lost 0 bases, J lost 0 bases, and 9 bases lay in between. There are 15 residues in the CDR3. The germline V gene encodes CDR1 SGHKS and CDR2 YYEKEE (reference sequence). The CDR3 region is CASSLAPNMNTEAFF. The CDR3 coding sequence is TGTGCCAGCAGCTTGGCCCCAAACATGAACACTGAAGCTTTCTTT.

The chain has TRBV30 and TRBJ2-1; possible D gene TRBD1, 5 bases. The CDR3 has 12 amino acids. The ends were cut back, 2 bases at V and 6 bases at J, with 8 bases in the middle. From germline, CDR1 is GTSNPN and CDR2 SVGIG (reference sequence). The CDR3: CAWSLGRNEQFF. The CDR3 nucleotides read TGTGCCTGGAGTCTGGGGCGCAATGAGCAGTTCTTC.

This clone came up once. The chain recombines TRBV11-2 with TRBJ2-6; D perhaps matches TRBD1 (7 bases). CDR1 and CDR2 (germline): SGHAT, FQNNGV. CDR3 length: 18 residues. Trimming shortened V by 5 bases and J by 0 bases, and 17 bases separated the two germline ends. CDR3 region: CASSIPGGLSSGANVLTF. The DNA for the CDR3 is TGTGCCAGCAGCATACCAGGGGGGCTAAGCTCTGGGGCCAACGTCCTGACTTTC.